This TCR beta chain was profiled in a study of a mutant IDH1 vaccine in newly diagnosed glioma. On the study more broadly: Before enrollment, the patients had been treated with radiotherapy alone, temozolomide alone, or both together. Most of them had received both.

Time point: baseline, week 1 (first vaccination visit). Treatment: pre-vaccination baseline after standard-of-care therapy. General study results and limits: Top peripheral T cell clonotype shifts appeared unrelated to pseudoprogression.

Some clones are missing from TCRdb's copy, which holds only in-frame ones; the method was immunoSEQ multiplex PCR. Here the sample spans 90,000 to 100,000 clones, approximately 90% being singletons. In regard to this clone: What it binds is not known.

CDR3 length: 13 amino acids. Germline assignment: CDR1 SGHKS and CDR2 YYEKEE (reference sequence). Trimming took off 0 bases at V and 2 bases at J, with 5 bases between the two ends. The chain combines TRBV5-5 with TRBJ1-2, with no clear D. Sequencing was performed on PBMCs, taken from a glioma patient treated with radiotherapy, temozolomide or both. The origin of this receptor is a woman between 45 and 65 years old with glioma. The CDR3 loop is CASSLEPNYGYTF. CDR3 DNA: TGTGCCAGCAGCTTGGAACCAAACTATGGCTACACCTTC. The full variable domain, rest sourced from reference TRBV5-5 and TRBJ1-2, is DAGVTQSPTHLIKTRGQQVTLRCSPISGHKSVSWYQQVLGQGPQFIFQYYEKEERGRGNFPDRFSARQFPNYSSELNVNALLLGDSALYLCASSLEPNYGYTFGSGTRLTVV.